This T cell receptor (beta chain) derives from a study of OX40 agonist ivuxolimab in advanced cancers. The germline gives CDR1 MNHEY, CDR2 SVGAGI. The CDR3 runs 13 residues. V was trimmed by 5 bases and J by 12 bases, leaving 17 bases between them. The table came from immunoSEQ multiplex PCR; TCRdb's copy has only in-frame clones and leaves some out. Among tens of thousands of clones listed, 85% to 95% were seen once. This receptor was identified in an adult with an advanced solid tumor such as melanoma, head and neck, liver or kidney cancer. This sequence joins TRBV6-5 and TRBJ2-1; D is unresolved. Here the sequenced sample was CD4+ or CD8+ T cells sorted from blood, taken in a trial of the OX40 agonist ivuxolimab. CDR3 DNA: TGTGCCAGCAGTACGGCTGTACAGCCAGGGCAGTTCTTC. Its translation: CASSTAVQPGQFF.